These 7 T cell receptor beta chains were all obtained from the same sample, sequenced in a study of cytomegalovirus exposure and HLA in healthy donors. The PCR was carried out with 60 Vbeta primers and 13 Jbeta primers. Using immunoSEQ multiplex PCR, the repertoire was profiled, and TCRdb retains in-frame clones only, with some absent. The top ten hold under 2.5% of the sample, which has about 72,000 clones, 82% seen once. Sequencing was done on a sample of PBMCs. Source of these receptors: a man younger than 35 in good health and CMV-seronegative.

The chain combines TRBV7-6 with TRBJ1-5; D gene uncertain. Trimming shortened V by 5 bases and J by 4 bases, and 9 bases separated the two germline ends. Germline values: CDR1 SGHVS, CDR2 FNYEAQ. The CDR3 is 13 amino acids. DNA for the CDR3: TGTGCCAGCAGCCTAGACTTGAATCAGCCCCAGCATTTT. It codes for CASSLDLNQPQHF.

This rearrangement joins TRBV21-1 to TRBJ1-4; TRBD1, as called in the table, went unchecked against the DNA. TRBV21-1 is designated a pseudogene. This CDR3 has 12 residues. This chain's CDR3 is CATGQGCEKLFF. CDR3 sequence (DNA): TGTGCCACCGGACAGGGGTGTGAAAAACTGTTTTTT.

This clone showed up just once. This rearrangement joins TRBV5-4 to TRBJ2-7; TRBD1 matches at 9 bases. CDR1 is SGHNT, CDR2 YYREEE, per germline (reference sequence). CDR3 length: 15 amino acids. The J segment lost 2 bases and the V segment lost 4 bases, leaving 7 bases of the junction unmatched. CDR3 DNA: TGTGCCAGCAGCCTGCCGGGACAGGGTCCCTACGAGCAGTACTTC. Translated, it gives CASSLPGQGPYEQYF.

This clone came up a few times. Written as DNA, the CDR3 is TGTGCCAGCAGCGTTGGACAGACAACTAATGAAAAACTGTTTTTT. It specifies CASSVGQTTNEKLFF. The chain carries TRBV9 and TRBJ1-4; D is possibly TRBD1 (6 bases). The CDR3 runs 15 residues. Looked up from germline, CDR1 is SGDLS and CDR2 is YYNGEE. Trimming left V 2 bases short and J 0 bases short, with 8 bases between.

The chain is built from TRBV7-9 and TRBJ2-1, with 7 bases matching TRBD1. V shed 5 bases and J 7 bases; nucleotides not matched to a gene: 5. The CDR3 is 13 residues long. Germline CDR1 and CDR2: SEHNR and FQNEAQ (reference sequence). Here the CDR3 DNA reads TGTGCCAGCAGCCCGGGACAGTTGAATGAGCAGTTCTTC. This translates into CASSPGQLNEQFF.

The rearrangement joins TRBV6-5 to TRBJ2-2, with 8 bases that match TRBD2. CDR3 length equals 13 residues. CDR1 is MNHEY and CDR2 is SVGAGI in the germline V gene. V lost 4 bases, J lost 6 bases, and 1 base stayed unmatched. The CDR3 DNA reads as TGTGCCAGCAGTTCGGGAGGGCCCGGGGAGCTGTTTTTT. Translated, it gives CASSSGGPGELFF.

The V call is TRBV7-9, the J call TRBJ2-7; 8 bases map to TRBD2. The CDR3 runs 15 residues. The junction had 11 bases not matched to a gene; V was cut back by 7 bases and J by 3 bases. Per germline, CDR1 SEHNR and CDR2 FQNEAQ (reference sequence). The chain's CDR3 is CASTPRGDFGYEQYF. CDR3 bases: TGTGCCAGCACCCCGCGGGGGGACTTCGGCTACGAGCAGTACTTC.